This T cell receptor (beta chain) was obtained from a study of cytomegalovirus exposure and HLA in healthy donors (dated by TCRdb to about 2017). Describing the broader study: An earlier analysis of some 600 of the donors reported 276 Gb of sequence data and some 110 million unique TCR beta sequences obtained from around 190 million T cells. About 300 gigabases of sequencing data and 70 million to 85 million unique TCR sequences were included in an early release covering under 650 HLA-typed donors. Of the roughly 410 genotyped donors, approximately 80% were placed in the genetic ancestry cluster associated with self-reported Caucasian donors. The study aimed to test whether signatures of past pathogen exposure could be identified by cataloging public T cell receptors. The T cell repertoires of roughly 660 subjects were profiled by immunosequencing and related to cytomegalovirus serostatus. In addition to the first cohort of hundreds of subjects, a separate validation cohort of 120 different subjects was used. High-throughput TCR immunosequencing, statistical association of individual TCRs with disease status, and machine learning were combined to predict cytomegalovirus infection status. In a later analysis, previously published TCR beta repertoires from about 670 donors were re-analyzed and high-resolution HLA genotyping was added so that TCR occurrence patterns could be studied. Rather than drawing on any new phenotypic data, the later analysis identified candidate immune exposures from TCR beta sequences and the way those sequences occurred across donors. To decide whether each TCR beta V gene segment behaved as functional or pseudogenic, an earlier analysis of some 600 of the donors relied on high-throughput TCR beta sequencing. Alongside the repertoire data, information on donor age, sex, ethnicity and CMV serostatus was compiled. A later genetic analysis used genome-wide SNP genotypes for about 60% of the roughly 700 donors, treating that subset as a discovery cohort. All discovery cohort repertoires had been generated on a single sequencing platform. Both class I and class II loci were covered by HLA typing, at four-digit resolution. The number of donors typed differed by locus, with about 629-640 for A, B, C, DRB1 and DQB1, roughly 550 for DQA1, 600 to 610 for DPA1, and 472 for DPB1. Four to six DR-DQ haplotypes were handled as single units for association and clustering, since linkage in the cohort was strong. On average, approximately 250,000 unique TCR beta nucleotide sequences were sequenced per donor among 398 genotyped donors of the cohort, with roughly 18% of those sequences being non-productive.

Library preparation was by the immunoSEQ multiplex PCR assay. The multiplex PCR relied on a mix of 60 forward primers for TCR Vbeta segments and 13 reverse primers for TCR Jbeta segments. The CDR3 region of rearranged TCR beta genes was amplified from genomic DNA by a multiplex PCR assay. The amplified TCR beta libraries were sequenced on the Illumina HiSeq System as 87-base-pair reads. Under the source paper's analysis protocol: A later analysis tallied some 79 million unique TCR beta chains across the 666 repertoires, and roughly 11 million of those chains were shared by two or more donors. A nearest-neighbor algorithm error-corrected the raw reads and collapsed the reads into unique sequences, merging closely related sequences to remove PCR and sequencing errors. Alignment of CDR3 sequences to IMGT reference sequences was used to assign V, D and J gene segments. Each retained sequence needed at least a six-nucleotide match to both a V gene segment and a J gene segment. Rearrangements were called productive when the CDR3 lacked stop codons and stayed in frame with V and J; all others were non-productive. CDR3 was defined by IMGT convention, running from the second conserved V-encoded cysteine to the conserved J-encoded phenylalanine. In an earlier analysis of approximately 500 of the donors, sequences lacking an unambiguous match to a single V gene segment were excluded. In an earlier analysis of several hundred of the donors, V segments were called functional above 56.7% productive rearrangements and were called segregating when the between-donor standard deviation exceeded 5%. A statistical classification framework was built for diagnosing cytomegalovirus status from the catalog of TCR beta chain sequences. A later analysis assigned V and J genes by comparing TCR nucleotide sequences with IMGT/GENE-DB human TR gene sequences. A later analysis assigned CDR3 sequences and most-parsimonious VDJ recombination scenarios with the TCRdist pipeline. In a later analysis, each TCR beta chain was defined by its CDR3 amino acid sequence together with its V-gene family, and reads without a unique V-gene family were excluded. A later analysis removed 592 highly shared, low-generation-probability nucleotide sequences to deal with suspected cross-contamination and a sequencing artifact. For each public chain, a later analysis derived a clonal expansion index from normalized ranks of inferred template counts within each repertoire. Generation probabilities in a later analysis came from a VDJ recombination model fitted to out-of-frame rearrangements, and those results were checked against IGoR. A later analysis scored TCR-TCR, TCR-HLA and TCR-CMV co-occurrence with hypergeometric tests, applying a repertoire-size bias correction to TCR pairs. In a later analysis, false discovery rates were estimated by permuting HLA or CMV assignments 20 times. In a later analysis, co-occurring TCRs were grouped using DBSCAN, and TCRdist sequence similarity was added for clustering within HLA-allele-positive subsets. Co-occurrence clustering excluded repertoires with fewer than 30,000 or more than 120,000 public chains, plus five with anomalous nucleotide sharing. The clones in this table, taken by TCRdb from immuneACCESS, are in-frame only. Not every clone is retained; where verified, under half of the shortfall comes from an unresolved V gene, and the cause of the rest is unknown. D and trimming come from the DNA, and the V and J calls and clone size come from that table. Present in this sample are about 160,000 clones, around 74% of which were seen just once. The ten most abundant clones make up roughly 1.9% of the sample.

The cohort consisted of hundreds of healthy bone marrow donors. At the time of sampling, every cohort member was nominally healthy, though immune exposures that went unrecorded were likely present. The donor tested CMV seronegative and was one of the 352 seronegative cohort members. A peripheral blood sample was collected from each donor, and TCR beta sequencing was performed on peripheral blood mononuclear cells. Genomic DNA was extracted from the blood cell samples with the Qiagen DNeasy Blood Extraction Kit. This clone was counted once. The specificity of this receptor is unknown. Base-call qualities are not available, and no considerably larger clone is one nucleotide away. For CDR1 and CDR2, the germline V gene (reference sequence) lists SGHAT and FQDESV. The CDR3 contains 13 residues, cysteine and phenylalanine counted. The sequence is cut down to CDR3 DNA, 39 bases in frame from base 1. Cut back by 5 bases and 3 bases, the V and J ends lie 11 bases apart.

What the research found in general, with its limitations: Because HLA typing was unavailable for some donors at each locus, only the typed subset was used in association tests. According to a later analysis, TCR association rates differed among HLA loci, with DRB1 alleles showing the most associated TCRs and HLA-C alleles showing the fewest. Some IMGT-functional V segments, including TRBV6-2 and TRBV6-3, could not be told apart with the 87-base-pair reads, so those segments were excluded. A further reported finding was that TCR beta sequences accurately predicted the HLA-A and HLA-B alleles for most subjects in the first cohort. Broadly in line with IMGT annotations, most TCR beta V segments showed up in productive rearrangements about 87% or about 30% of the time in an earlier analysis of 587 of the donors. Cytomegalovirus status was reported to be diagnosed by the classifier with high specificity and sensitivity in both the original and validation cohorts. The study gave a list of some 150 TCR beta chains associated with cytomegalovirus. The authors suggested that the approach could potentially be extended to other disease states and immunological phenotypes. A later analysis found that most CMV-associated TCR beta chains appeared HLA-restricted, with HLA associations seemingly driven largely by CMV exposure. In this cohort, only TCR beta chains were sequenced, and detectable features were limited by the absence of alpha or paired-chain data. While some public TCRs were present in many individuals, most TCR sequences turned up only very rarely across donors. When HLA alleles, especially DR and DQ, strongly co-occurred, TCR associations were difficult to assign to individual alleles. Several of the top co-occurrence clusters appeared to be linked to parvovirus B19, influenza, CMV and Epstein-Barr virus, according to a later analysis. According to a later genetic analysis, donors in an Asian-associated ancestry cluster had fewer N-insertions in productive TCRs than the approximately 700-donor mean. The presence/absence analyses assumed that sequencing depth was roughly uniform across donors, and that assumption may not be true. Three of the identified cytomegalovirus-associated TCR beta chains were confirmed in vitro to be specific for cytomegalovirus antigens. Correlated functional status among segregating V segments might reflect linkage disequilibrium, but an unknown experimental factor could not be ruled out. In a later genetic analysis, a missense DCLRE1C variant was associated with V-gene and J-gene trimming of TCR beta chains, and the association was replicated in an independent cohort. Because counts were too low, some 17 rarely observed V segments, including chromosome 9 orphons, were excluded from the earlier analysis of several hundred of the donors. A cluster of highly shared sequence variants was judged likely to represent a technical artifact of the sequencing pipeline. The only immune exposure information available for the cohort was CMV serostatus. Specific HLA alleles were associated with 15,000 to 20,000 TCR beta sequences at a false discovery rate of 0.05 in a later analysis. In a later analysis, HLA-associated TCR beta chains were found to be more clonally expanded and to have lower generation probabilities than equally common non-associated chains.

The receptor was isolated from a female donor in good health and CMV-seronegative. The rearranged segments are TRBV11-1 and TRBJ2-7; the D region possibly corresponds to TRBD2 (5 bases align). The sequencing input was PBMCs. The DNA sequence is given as TGTGCCAGCAGCCCAGACGGGGTCTACGAGCAGTACTTC. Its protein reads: CASSPDGVYEQYF.